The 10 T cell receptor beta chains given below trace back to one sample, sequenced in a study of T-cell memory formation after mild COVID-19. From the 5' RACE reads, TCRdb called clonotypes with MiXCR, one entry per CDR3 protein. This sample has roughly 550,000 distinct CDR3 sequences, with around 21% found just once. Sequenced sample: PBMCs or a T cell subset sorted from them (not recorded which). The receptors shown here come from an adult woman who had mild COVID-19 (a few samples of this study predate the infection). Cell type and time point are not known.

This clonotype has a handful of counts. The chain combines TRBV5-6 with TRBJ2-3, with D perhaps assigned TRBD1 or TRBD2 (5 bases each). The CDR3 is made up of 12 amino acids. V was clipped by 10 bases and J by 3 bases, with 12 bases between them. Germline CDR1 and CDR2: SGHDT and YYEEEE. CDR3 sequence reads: CAGSWGTDTQYF. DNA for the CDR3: TGTGCCGGATCTTGGGGGACAGATACGCAGTATTTT.

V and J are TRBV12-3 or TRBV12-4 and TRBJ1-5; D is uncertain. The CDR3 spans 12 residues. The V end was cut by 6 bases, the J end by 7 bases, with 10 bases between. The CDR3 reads CASSVVRQPQHF. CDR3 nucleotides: TGTGCCAGCAGCGTCGTCCGCCAGCCCCAGCATTTT.

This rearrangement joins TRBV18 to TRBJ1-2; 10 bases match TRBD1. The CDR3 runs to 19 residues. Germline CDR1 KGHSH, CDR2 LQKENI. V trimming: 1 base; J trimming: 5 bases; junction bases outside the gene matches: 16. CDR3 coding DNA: TGTGCCAGCTCACCACGGGGACGGGACAGGGGTGCCCCGACTTATGGCTACACCTTC. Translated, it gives CASSPRGRDRGAPTYGYTF.

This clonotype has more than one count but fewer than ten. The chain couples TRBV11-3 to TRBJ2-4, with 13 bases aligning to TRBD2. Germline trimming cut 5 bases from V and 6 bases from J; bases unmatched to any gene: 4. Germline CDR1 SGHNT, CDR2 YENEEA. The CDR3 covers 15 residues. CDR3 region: CASSRTSGGRNIQYF. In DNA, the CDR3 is TGTGCCAGCAGCAGGACTAGCGGGGGTCGAAACATTCAGTACTTC.

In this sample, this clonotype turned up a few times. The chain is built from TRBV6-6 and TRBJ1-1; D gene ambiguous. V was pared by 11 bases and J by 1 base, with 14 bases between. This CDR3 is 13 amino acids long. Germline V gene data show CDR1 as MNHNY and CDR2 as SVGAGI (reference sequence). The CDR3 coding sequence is TGTGCCCTTCAAGAGGGCCAGAACACTGAAGCTTTCTTT. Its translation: CALQEGQNTEAFF.

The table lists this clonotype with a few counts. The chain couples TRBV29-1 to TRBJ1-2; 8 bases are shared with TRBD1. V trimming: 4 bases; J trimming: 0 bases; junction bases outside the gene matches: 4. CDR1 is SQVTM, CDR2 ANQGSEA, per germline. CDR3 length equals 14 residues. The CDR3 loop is CSVGAGGSNYGYTF. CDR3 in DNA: TGCAGCGTTGGTGCAGGGGGCTCTAACTATGGCTACACCTTC. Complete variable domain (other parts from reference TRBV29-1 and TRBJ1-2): SAVISQKPSRDICQRGTSLTIQCQVDSQVTMMFWYRQQPGQSLTLIATANQGSEATYESGFVIDKFPISRPNLTFSTLTVSNMSPEDSSIYLCSVGAGGSNYGYTFGSGTRLTVV.

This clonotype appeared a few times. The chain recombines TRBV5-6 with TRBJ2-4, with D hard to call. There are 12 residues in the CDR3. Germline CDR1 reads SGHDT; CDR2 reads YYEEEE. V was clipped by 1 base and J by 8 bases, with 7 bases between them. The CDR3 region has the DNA TGTGCCAGCAGCTTGAATTTGGACATTCAGTACTTC. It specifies CASSLNLDIQYF. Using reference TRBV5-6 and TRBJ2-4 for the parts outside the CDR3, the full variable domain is DAGVTQSPTHLIKTRGQQVTLRCSPKSGHDTVSWYQQALGQGPQFIFQYYEEEERQRGNFPDRFSGHQFPNYSSELNVNALLLGDSALYLCASSLNLDIQYFGAGTRLSVL.

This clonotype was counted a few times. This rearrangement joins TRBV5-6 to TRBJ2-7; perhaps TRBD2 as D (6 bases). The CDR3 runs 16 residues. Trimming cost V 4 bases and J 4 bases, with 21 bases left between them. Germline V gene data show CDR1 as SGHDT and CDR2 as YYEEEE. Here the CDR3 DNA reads TGTGCCAGCAGCCTTACCCCGACTAGTCTGGGGTACGAGCAGTACTTC. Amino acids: CASSLTPTSLGYEQYF. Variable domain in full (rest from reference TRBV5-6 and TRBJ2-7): DAGVTQSPTHLIKTRGQQVTLRCSPKSGHDTVSWYQQALGQGPQFIFQYYEEEERQRGNFPDRFSGHQFPNYSSELNVNALLLGDSALYLCASSLTPTSLGYEQYFGPGTRLTVT.

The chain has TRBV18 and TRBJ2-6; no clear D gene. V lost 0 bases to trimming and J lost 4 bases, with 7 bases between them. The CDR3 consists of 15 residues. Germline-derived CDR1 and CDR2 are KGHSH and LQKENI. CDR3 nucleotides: TGTGCCAGCTCACCACCAAGTTCAGGGGCCAACGTCCTGACTTTC. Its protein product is CASSPPSSGANVLTF. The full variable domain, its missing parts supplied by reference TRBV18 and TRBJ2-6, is NAGVMQNPRHLVRRRGQEARLRCSPMKGHSHVYWYRQLPEEGLKFMVYLQKENIIDESGMPKERFSAEFPKEGPSILRIQQVVRGDSAAYFCASSPPSSGANVLTFGAGSRLTVL.

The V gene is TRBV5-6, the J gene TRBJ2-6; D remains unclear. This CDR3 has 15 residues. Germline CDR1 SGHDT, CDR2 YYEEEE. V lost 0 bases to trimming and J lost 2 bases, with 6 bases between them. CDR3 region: CASSLVRTGANVLTF. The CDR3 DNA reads TGTGCCAGCAGCTTGGTTAGGACTGGGGCCAACGTCCTGACTTTC.